A single TCR beta chain is shown here with its context. This record belongs to a study of shared clonotypes between healthy human individuals. Caucasian adults residing in Nashville, Tennessee made up all the donors. A CD45RA-negative memory subset and a CD45RA+ naive subset were separated from the CD4+ cells. This was a deep-level run. Using immunoSEQ multiplex PCR, the repertoire was profiled, and TCRdb retains in-frame clones only, with some absent. Of about 2.3 million clones listed, about 92% are singletons. Germline-derived CDR1 and CDR2 are LNHNV and YYDKDF (reference sequence). This CDR3 spans 15 amino acids. Trimming removed 8 bases from V and 0 bases from J; junction bases left unmatched: 9.

The gene calls are TRBV15 and TRBJ2-7; 8 nucleotides align to TRBD2. The sample comprised naive CD4+ T cells from PBMCs. As to subset: CD45RA+ positively selected. This receptor was taken from a man between 18 and 29 years old in good health. Some clones in this sample may be carry-over from other donors' samples. The CDR3 sequence is CATSLTSGTSYEQYF. The CDR3 nucleotides read TGTGCCACCTCTCTAACTAGCGGAACCTCCTACGAGCAGTACTTC.